In its sample, the clone carrying this TCR beta chain was seen a few times. Its antigen is currently unknown. A quantitative 5'-RACE method, one with molecular barcodes, was used to make TCR beta libraries. TCRdb called the 5' RACE reads again in MiXCR, with one record for every CDR3 protein. This sample has 750,000 to 850,000 distinct CDR3 sequences; approximately 12% occur once, and the top ten carry 0.51%. The data belong to a study of CD8 T cells in ankylosing spondylitis. Study observations and caveats: Characteristic of ankylosing spondylitis blood, it appeared, was a TCR beta motif comprising several highly homologous variants. Disease-linked clones were found to be CD8+ and relatively rare in peripheral blood. According to the report, clones linked to the disease were significantly enriched in matched synovial fluid samples taken from ankylosing spondylitis patients. Earlier studies detected some motif variants in reactive arthritis synovial fluid and blood.

V lost 4 bases, J lost 3 bases, and 10 bases stayed unmatched. Germline lookup yields CDR1 SGHRS and CDR2 YFSETQ. This CDR3 contains 16 residues. The J gene is TRBJ2-3, the V gene TRBV5-1; 8 bases fit TRBD2. Sequencing was carried out using blood, either unsorted or a sorted T cell fraction (not recorded which). This receptor was obtained from a male donor with ankylosing spondylitis. CDR3 coding DNA: TGCGCCAGCAGCATCCGAGCGGGGGCCGGGACAGATACGCAGTATTTT. Translated: CASSIRAGAGTDTQYF.